These 3 T cell receptor beta chains share one sample of origin, sequenced in a study of blood T cell repertoires in COVID-19. Measured with immunoSEQ multiplex PCR; TCRdb has only the in-frame clones, and not every one. The table shows about 430,000 clones, with approximately 90% occurring only once. What was sequenced was PBMCs or T cells enriched from blood (not recorded which). These receptors were obtained from a woman between 18 and 29 years old who had been exposed to COVID-19.

This clone was picked up a small number of times. The chain recombines TRBV30 with TRBJ2-7; weak D call: TRBD1 (6 bases). This CDR3 region has 14 residues. CDR1 and CDR2 (germline): GTSNPN, SVGIG (reference sequence). Trimming pared 4 bases from V and 5 bases from J, leaving 18 bases between. Here the CDR3 DNA reads TGTGCCTGGAAGGTTAGGGGGAACTATCACGAGCAGTACTTC. This encodes CAWKVRGNYHEQYF. The variable domain in full, with the rest retrieved from reference TRBV30 and TRBJ2-7, is SQTIHQWPATLVQPVGSPLSLECTVEGTSNPNLYWYRQAAGRGLQLLFYSVGIGQISSEVPQNLSASRPQDRQFILSSKKLLLSDSGFYLCAWKVRGNYHEQYFGPGTRLTVT.

This clone has a single count. The genes are TRBV28 and TRBJ2-5; TRBD1 aligns across 8 bases. After removal of 3 bases from V and 4 bases from J, the junction contained 4 bases not matched to a gene. Germline V gene sequence: CDR1 MDHEN, CDR2 SYDVKM. The CDR3 contains 14 residues. In nucleotides, the CDR3 is TGTGCCAGCAGTTTTATCAGGGGGCGAGAGACCCAGTACTTC. Translating it yields CASSFIRGRETQYF.

V and J are TRBV27 and TRBJ2-3; no clear D. V was clipped by 0 bases and J by 0 bases, with 4 bases between them. The CDR3 is 14 residues long. Germline loops: CDR1 MNHEY, CDR2 SMNVEV (reference sequence). This CDR3 is CASSLSSSTDTQYF. The DNA of the CDR3 is TGTGCCAGCAGTTTATCCTCTAGCACAGATACGCAGTATTTT.